The clone carrying this T cell receptor beta chain was seen only a few times. Its antigen is not known. V was pared by 6 bases and J by 3 bases, with 8 bases of the junction left unmatched. The CDR3 has 16 amino acids. CDR1 MNHNY and CDR2 SVGAGI come from the germline V gene (reference sequence). This entry is derived from a study of breast tumors, draining lymph nodes, adjacent tissues. The study, taken as a whole, reports: Findings are consistent with lymph node origin and intratumoral expansion of most tumor T cells.

MiXCR was run by TCRdb on the multiplex PCR reads, yielding one entry per CDR3 protein. Seen here are tens of thousands of distinct CDR3 sequences, 20% to 25% observed once, and the top ten hold approximately 8%. The TCR originated in a female donor with breast cancer. Some clones in this sample may be carry-over from other donors' samples. Sequenced input: breast tumor tissue. This chain connects TRBV6-6 to TRBJ2-2; 9 nucleotides align to TRBD1. CDR3 in DNA: TGTGCCAGCAGAAAAGCCGGGACAGGGTACACCGGGGAGCTGTTTTTT. It codes for CASRKAGTGYTGELFF.